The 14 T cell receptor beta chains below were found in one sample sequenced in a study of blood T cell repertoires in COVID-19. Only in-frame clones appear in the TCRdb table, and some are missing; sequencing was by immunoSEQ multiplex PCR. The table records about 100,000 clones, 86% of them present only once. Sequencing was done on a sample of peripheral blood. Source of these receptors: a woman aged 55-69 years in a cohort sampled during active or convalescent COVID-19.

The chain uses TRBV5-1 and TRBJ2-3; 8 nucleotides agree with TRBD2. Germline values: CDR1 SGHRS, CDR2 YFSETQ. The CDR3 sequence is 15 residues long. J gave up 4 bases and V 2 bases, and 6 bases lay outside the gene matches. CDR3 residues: CASSLAGAFADTQYF. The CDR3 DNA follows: TGCGCCAGCAGCTTAGCGGGGGCCTTCGCAGATACGCAGTATTTT.

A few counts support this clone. The CDR3 DNA is TGTGCCAGCAGCTCTCCCCGACTAGCGGGAGGGCTCGCAGATACGCAGTATTTT. It codes for CASSSPRLAGGLADTQYF. The chain has TRBV7-9 and TRBJ2-3, with 14 bases matching TRBD2. Germline CDR1 is SEHNR and CDR2 is FQNEAQ (reference sequence). CDR3 size: 18 residues. J lost 4 bases, V lost 4 bases, and 10 bases had no gene match.

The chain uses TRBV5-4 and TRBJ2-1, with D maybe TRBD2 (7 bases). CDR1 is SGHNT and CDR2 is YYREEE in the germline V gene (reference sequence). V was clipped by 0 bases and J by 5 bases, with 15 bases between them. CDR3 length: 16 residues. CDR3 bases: TGTGCCAGCAGCTTGGGTCGAGGGAGGGGGGACAATGAGCAGTTCTTC. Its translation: CASSLGRGRGDNEQFF.

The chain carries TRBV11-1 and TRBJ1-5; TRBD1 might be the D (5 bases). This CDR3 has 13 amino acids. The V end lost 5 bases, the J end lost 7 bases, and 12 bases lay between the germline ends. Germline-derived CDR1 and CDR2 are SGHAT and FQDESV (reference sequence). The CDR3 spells CASSAHSGQPQHF. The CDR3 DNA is TGTGCCAGCAGCGCACACTCAGGGCAGCCCCAGCATTTT.

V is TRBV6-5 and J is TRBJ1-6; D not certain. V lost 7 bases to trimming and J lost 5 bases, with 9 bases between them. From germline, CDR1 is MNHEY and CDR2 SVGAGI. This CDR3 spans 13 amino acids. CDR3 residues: CASTATHNSPLHF. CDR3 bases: TGTGCCAGCACAGCGACTCATAATTCACCCCTCCACTTT.

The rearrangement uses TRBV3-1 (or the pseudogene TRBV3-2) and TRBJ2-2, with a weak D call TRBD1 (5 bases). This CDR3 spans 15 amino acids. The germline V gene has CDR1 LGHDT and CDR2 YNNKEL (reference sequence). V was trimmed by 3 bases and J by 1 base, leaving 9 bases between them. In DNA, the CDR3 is TGTGCCAGCAGCCAGGGGCACGAGAACACCGGGGAGCTGTTTTTT. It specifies CASSQGHENTGELFF.

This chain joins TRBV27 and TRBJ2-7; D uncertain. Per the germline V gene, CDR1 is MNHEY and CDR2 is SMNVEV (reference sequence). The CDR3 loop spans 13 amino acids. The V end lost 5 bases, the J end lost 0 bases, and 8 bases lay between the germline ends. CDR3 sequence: CASSDLSSYEQYF. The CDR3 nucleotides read TGTGCCAGCAGTGATCTGAGCTCCTACGAGCAGTACTTC.

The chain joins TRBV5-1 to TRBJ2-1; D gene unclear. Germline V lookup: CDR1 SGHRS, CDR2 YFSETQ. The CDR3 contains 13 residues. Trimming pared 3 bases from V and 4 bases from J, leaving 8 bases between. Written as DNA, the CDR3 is TGCGCCAGCAGCTGGCTCGGGTACAATGAGCAGTTCTTC. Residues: CASSWLGYNEQFF. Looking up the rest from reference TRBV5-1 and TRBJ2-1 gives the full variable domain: KAGVTQTPRYLIKTRGQQVTLSCSPISGHRSVSWYQQTPGQGLQFLFEYFSETQRNKGNFPGRFSGRQFSNSRSEMNVSTLELGDSALYLCASSWLGYNEQFFGPGTRLTVL.

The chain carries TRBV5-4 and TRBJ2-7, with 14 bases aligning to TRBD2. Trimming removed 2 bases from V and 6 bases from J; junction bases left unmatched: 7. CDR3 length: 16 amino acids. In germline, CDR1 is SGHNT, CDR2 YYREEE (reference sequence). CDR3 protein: CASSLKTGLAGVEQYF. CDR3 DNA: TGTGCCAGCAGCTTAAAAACGGGACTAGCGGGAGTCGAGCAGTACTTC. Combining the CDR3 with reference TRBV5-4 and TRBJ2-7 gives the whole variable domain ETGVTQSPTHLIKTRGQQVTLRCSSQSGHNTVSWYQQALGQGPQFIFQYYREEENGRGNFPPRFSGLQFPNYSSELNVNALELDDSALYLCASSLKTGLAGVEQYFGPGTRLTVT.

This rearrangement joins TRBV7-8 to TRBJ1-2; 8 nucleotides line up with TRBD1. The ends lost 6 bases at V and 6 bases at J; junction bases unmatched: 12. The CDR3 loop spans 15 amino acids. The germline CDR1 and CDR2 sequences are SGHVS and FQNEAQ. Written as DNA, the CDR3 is TGTGCCAGCAGTCGTAGACTCCCGGGACAGGATGGCTACACCTTC. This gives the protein CASSRRLPGQDGYTF.

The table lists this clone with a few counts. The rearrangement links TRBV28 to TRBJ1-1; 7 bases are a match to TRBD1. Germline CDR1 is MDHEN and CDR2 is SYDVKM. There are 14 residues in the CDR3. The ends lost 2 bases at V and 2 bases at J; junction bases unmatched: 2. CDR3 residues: CASSLDRVNTEAFF. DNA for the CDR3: TGTGCCAGCAGTTTAGACAGGGTAAACACTGAAGCTTTCTTT.

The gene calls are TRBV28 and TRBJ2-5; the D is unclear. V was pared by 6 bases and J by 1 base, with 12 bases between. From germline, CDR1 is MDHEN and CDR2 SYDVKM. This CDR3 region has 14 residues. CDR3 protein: CASRKLYLQETQYF. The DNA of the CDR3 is TGTGCCAGCAGGAAACTATATCTCCAAGAGACCCAGTACTTC. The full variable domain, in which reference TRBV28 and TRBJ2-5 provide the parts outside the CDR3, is DVKVTQSSRYLVKRTGEKVFLECVQDMDHENMFWYRQDPGLGLRLIYFSYDVKMKEKGDIPEGYSVSREKKERFSLILESASTNQTSMYLCASRKLYLQETQYFGPGTRLLVL.

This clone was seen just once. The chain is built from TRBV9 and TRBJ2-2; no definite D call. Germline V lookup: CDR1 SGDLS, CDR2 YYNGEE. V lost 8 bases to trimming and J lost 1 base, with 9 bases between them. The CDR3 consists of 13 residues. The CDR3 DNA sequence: TGTGCCAGTGATGAGTTGAACACCGGGGAGCTGTTTTTT. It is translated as CASDELNTGELFF.

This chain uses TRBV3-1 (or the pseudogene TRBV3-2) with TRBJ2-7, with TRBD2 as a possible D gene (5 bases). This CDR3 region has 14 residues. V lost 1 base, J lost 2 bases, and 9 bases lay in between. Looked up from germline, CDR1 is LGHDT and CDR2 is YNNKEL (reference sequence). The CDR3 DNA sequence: TGTGCCAGCAGCCAAGGCCGGGGAACCTACGAGCAGTACTTC. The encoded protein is CASSQGRGTYEQYF.